The rows below give T cell receptor beta chains drawn from one sample of a study of blood T cell repertoires in COVID-19. Sequencing was performed with immunoSEQ multiplex PCR; in TCRdb, only in-frame clones are kept and a portion is missing. The sample contains 350,000 to 450,000 clones, approximately 86% of which appear only once. Sequenced sample: peripheral blood. Receptor source: an older woman with COVID-19, enrolled during active disease. Each CDR3 is given with its conserved first and last residue. The D gene is left open where the match is weak. Part of the rows lack a size; the others show once, few, many or a class for expanded clones.

>TRBV18|TRBJ1-5|NA|TRBD1
TGTGCCAGCTCACCCCCGACAGGGGGCAATCAGCCCCAGCATTTT
CASSPPTGGNQPQHF
>TRBV2|TRBJ1-5|few|TRBD1
TGTGCCAGCAGTATGGCCGGGACAGCCGATGAGGCCCAGCATTTT
CASSMAGTADEAQHF
>TRBV5-1|TRBJ2-7|NA|NA
TGCGCCAGCAGCTTGGATCCGGAGCCCTACGAGCAGTACTTC
CASSLDPEPYEQYF
>TRBV5-1|TRBJ1-1|NA|NA
TGCGCCAGCAGCTTGGCCGGACAGCTCATGAACACTGAAGCTTTCTTT
CASSLAGQLMNTEAFF
>TRBV30|TRBJ1-1|NA|NA
TGTGCCTGGAGTGTACACGGGGGCACTGAAGCTTTCTTT
CAWSVHGGTEAFF
>TRBV5-4|TRBJ1-2|NA|NA
TGTGCCAGCAGACCGACCGGGGGAACCGCTAACTATGGCTACACCTTC
CASRPTGGTANYGYTF
>TRBV19|TRBJ1-6|NA|NA
TGTGCCAGTAGTCTTCGGGACAATAATTCACCCCTCCACTTT
CASSLRDNNSPLHF
>TRBV7-2|TRBJ1-3|NA|NA
TGTGCCAGCAGCCCTGGGGTAGGGGTTCTGGTTGGAAACACCATATATTTT
CASSPGVGVLVGNTIYF
>TRBV29-1|TRBJ1-1|few|NA
TGCAGCGTGACCCTAACGGGGGGCATGAACACTGAAGCTTTCTTT
CSVTLTGGMNTEAFF
>TRBV7-3|TRBJ1-2|NA|TRBD1
TGTGCCAGCAGCTTAAGACAGGGTGGGGGCTACACCTTC
CASSLRQGGGYTF
>TRBV7-2|TRBJ2-5|NA|NA
TGTGCCAGCAGCTTAGTCTCAGGGGAGACCCAGTACTTC
CASSLVSGETQYF
>TRBV9|TRBJ1-4|NA|TRBD1
TGTGCCAGCAGCGCGCAGGGGGCTCATGAAAAACTGTTTTTT
CASSAQGAHEKLFF
>TRBV4-3|TRBJ2-5|once|NA
TGCGCCAGCAGCGCAGGGAAGACAACCTCCCTCGAGACCCAGTACTTC
CASSAGKTTSLETQYF
>TRBV7-9|TRBJ1-2|NA|TRBD1
TGTGCCAGCAGCTTAGAGCAGGGGGCGTTCGTCGGCTACACCTTC
CASSLEQGAFVGYTF
>TRBV7-8|TRBJ1-5|NA|NA
TGTGCCAGCAGCTTAGAGCGGACGGACTACGTTTCGGGCAATCAGCCCCAGCATTTT
CASSLERTDYVSGNQPQHF
>TRBV29-1|TRBJ2-7|NA|TRBD1
TGCAGCGTTGGGGGACAGGTCACCGGGAGAGGTGAGCAGTACTTC
CSVGGQVTGRGEQYF
>TRBV3-1/TRBV3-2|TRBJ2-1|NA|NA
TGTGCCAGCAGCCCCGAGGAAGGACAGACTGGCGATGAGCAGTTCTTC
CASSPEEGQTGDEQFF
>TRBV19|TRBJ1-3|NA|TRBD1
TGTGCCAGTAGTGCCTGGGACAGGGGGCTGTCTGGAAACACCATATATTTT
CASSAWDRGLSGNTIYF
>TRBV4-2|TRBJ1-2|NA|NA
TGTGCCAGCAGCCAAGATCACGGGAACTATGGCTACACCTTC
CASSQDHGNYGYTF
>TRBV10-3|TRBJ1-1|once|NA
TGTGCCATCAGTGTAACAGGGAACACTGAAGCTTTCTTT
CAISVTGNTEAFF
>TRBV5-1|TRBJ1-2|NA|NA
TGCGCCAGCAGCTCAGGACTGGGCTTGTTTAACTATGGCTACACCTTC
CASSSGLGLFNYGYTF
>TRBV5-1|TRBJ2-1|NA|TRBD2
TGCGCCAGCAGCATGCAAGCGGGGGCCGGCTACAATGAGCAGTTCTTC
CASSMQAGAGYNEQFF
>TRBV18|TRBJ1-2|NA|NA
TGTGCCAGCTCACCTTCGGGGAACTATGGCTACACCTTC
CASSPSGNYGYTF
>TRBV5-4|TRBJ2-1|NA|NA
TGTGCCAGCAGCTTGGGCGGGGCCTTCTCCTACAATGAGCAGTTCTTC
CASSLGGAFSYNEQFF
>TRBV27|TRBJ1-2|NA|NA
TGTGCCAGAGGTAGCCCAGGGATGGCAAGAGGCTACACCTTC
CARGSPGMARGYTF
>TRBV7-9|TRBJ2-3|NA|TRBD1
TGTGCCAGCAGCGGGACAGGGATTGATACGCAGTATTTT
CASSGTGIDTQYF
>TRBV6-5|TRBJ1-1|NA|NA
TGTGCCAGCAGTAACTCCCAAGGGGCAGGGACTGAAGCTTTCTTT
CASSNSQGAGTEAFF
>TRBV6-5|TRBJ1-2|NA|NA
TGTGCCGTCTCAACGGGAACCTACTATGGCTACACCTTC
CAVSTGTYYGYTF
>TRBV28|TRBJ1-2|NA|NA
TGTGCCAGCAGCCGTGGGGACATAAACGGCTACACCTTC
CASSRGDINGYTF
>TRBV3-1/TRBV3-2|TRBJ1-2|NA|NA
TGTGCCAGCAGCCAGCCGACAGTTAACTATGGCTACACCTTC
CASSQPTVNYGYTF
>TRBV6-2/TRBV6-3|TRBJ1-2|NA|NA
TGTGCCAGCAGTCCAGTGTCCTATGGCTACACCTTC
CASSPVSYGYTF
>TRBV9|TRBJ2-2|NA|NA
TGTGCCAGCAGCGCGTCACAGGGAAACACCGGGGAGCTGTTTTTT
CASSASQGNTGELFF
>TRBV9|TRBJ2-5|NA|NA
TGTGCCAGCAGCGTGGGCTCCACCCGGGGAGAGACCCAGTACTTC
CASSVGSTRGETQYF
>TRBV2|TRBJ1-6|NA|NA
TGTGCCAGTACGGGCAGGGGCGATTCACCCCTCCACTTT
CASTGRGDSPLHF
>TRBV30|TRBJ2-5|once|TRBD2
TGTGCCTGGAGTGCTACGACTAGCGGGGGCGGAGAGACCCAGTACTTC
CAWSATTSGGGETQYF
>TRBV6-5|TRBJ1-3|NA|NA
TGTGCCAGCAAAAAAACAGGGTTCCCTGGAAACACCATATATTTT
CASKKTGFPGNTIYF
>TRBV21-1|TRBJ2-7|NA|NA
TGTGCCAGCAGCAACGCGGGACAGGGCCCTTTGGAGCAGTACTTC
CASSNAGQGPLEQYF
>TRBV2|TRBJ1-5|NA|NA
TGTGCCAGCAGTGAGTCCAGGGCGGATCAGCCCCAGCATTTT
CASSESRADQPQHF
>TRBV6-5|TRBJ1-3|NA|TRBD1
TGTGCCAGCAGGCAAACCTGGACAGGGGGAAACACCATATATTTT
CASRQTWTGGNTIYF
>TRBV10-1|TRBJ2-3|NA|TRBD1
TGCGCCAGCAGGATGGGGACAGCCACAGATACGCAGTATTTT
CASRMGTATDTQYF
>TRBV7-2|TRBJ2-5|NA|TRBD2
TGTGCCAGCAGCCGTAGCGGGGGTGAGACCCAGTACTTC
CASSRSGGETQYF
>TRBV5-1|TRBJ2-7|NA|TRBD1
TGCGCCAGCAGCAAATATTCGGGACAGGAGACCTACGAGCAGTACTTC
CASSKYSGQETYEQYF